Below are 20 T cell receptor beta chains sequenced from a single sample in a study of blood T cell repertoires in COVID-19 (dated by TCRdb to between 2020 and 2021). Library generation was performed with the immunoSEQ multiplex PCR assay. TCRdb carries this immuneACCESS record with in-frame sequences only. Its versions omit some clonotypes, under half of them owing to an unresolved V gene in the studies checked, with the rest unexplained. The sample table contains more than 300,000 clones; only one count was recorded for 90% of them. Roughly 1% of the sample is in the top ten clones. Sequenced input: peripheral blood. The origin of the receptors is a woman in her thirties or forties with COVID-19, enrolled during active disease.

The chain recombines TRBV20-1 with TRBJ2-6; D call uncertain. The V end lost 3 bases, the J end lost 0 bases, and 6 bases lay between the germline ends. This CDR3 is built from 14 residues. Looked up from germline, CDR1 is DFQATT and CDR2 is SNEGSKA (reference sequence). In DNA form, the CDR3 reads TGCAGTGCTAGTTCCGGCTCTGGGGCCAACGTCCTGACTTTC. As protein: CSASSGSGANVLTF.

The chain has TRBV30 and TRBJ1-1; 7 bases line up with TRBD1. This CDR3 is built from 14 residues. Trimming removed 2 bases from V and 7 bases from J; junction bases left unmatched: 10. Germline V gives CDR1 GTSNPN, CDR2 SVGIG (reference sequence). The CDR3: CAWSHVTGVGEAFF. For the CDR3, the DNA is TGTGCCTGGAGTCACGTTACAGGGGTAGGTGAAGCTTTCTTT. The entire variable domain, with the rest obtained from reference TRBV30 and TRBJ1-1, is as follows: SQTIHQWPATLVQPVGSPLSLECTVEGTSNPNLYWYRQAAGRGLQLLFYSVGIGQISSEVPQNLSASRPQDRQFILSSKKLLLSDSGFYLCAWSHVTGVGEAFFGQGTRLTVV.

The chain carries TRBV27 and TRBJ1-4; TRBD1 aligns across 7 bases. V gave up 6 bases and J gave up 0 bases; unmatched junction bases: 13. Looked up from germline, CDR1 is MNHEY and CDR2 is SMNVEV (reference sequence). The CDR3 is made up of 18 amino acids. The CDR3 DNA reads as TGTGCCAGCAGCGCCGGGAGGGGGCAGTTCTCAACTAATGAAAAACTGTTTTTT. This encodes CASSAGRGQFSTNEKLFF.

The genes are TRBV6-2 or TRBV6-3 and TRBJ2-3; D is possibly TRBD2 (6 bases). CDR1 is MNHEY, CDR2 SVGEGT, per germline. V was pared by 4 bases and J by 2 bases, with 19 bases between. The CDR3 contains 17 residues. The CDR3 DNA reads TGTGCCAGCAGTTCCCCCCTAGCGTCACGCTACACAGATACGCAGTATTTT. The encoded protein is CASSSPLASRYTDTQYF.

This clone was recorded once. The V call is TRBV7-3, the J call TRBJ2-1; 9 bases line up with TRBD1. Germline loops: CDR1 SGHTA, CDR2 FQGTGA. This CDR3 has 13 amino acids. V shed 4 bases, J shed 14 bases, and the junction held 9 bases outside the gene matches. The CDR3 region has the DNA TGTGCCAGCAGCTCGGGACAGGGAGGAGAAAAGTTCTTC. This sequence encodes CASSSGQGGEKFF.

V and J are TRBV4-1 and TRBJ1-4, with D maybe TRBD1 (5 bases). CDR3 length: 14 amino acids. Deletions cut 4 bases from V and 6 bases from J, with 12 bases between. Germline loops: CDR1 MGHRA, CDR2 YSYEKL. In DNA form, the CDR3 reads TGCGCCAGCAGCCGCGACGGAGGGGATGAAAAACTGTTTTTT. It yields the protein CASSRDGGDEKLFF.

The rearrangement joins TRBV28 to TRBJ2-6; TRBD2 aligns across 11 bases. The germline CDR1 and CDR2 sequences are MDHEN and SYDVKM. There are 17 residues in the CDR3. V trimming: 3 bases; J trimming: 0 bases; junction bases outside the gene matches: 1. The CDR3 sequence: CASSFGLAGSGANVLTF. DNA of the CDR3: TGTGCCAGCAGTTTCGGACTAGCGGGCTCTGGGGCCAACGTCCTGACTTTC.

The V gene is TRBV27, the J gene TRBJ2-4; tentative D call: TRBD2 (6 bases). Germline CDR1 reads MNHEY; CDR2 reads SMNVEV (reference sequence). V was cut by 6 bases and J by 0 bases, with 9 bases left in between. The CDR3 has 14 amino acids. Written as DNA, the CDR3 is TGTGCCAGCAGGTTAGCGGAAGCCAAAAACATTCAGTACTTC. Protein product: CASRLAEAKNIQYF.

J is TRBJ1-4 and V is TRBV5-1, with D unclear. The CDR3 runs 16 residues. Per the germline V gene, CDR1 is SGHRS and CDR2 is YFSETQ. The V end was cut by 4 bases, the J end by 0 bases, with 13 bases between. The CDR3 region has the DNA TGCGCCAGCAGCCCTAGGAGTTCCGCAACTAATGAAAAACTGTTTTTT. This sequence encodes CASSPRSSATNEKLFF.

The chain has TRBV3-1 (or the pseudogene TRBV3-2) and TRBJ2-7; TRBD1 agrees at 9 bases. Germline lookup yields CDR1 LGHDT and CDR2 YNNKEL (reference sequence). The CDR3 is 15 amino acids. V dropped 3 bases and J dropped 3; count of bases not matched to a gene: 6. The CDR3 loop reads CASSHTGTGLYEQYF. The CDR3 coding sequence is TGTGCCAGCAGCCACACCGGGACAGGGCTCTACGAGCAGTACTTC.

J is TRBJ2-3 and V is TRBV2; TRBD2 agrees at 8 bases. CDR1 SNHLY and CDR2 FYNNEI come from the germline V gene. The CDR3 is made up of 16 amino acids. V shed 6 bases and J 1 base; nucleotides not matched to a gene: 9. CDR3 amino acids: CASSALAGRGTDTQYF. The CDR3 nucleotides are TGTGCCAGCAGCGCCTTAGCGGGAAGGGGCACAGATACGCAGTATTTT.

A single count supports this clone. The chain has TRBV10-3 and TRBJ1-2; 8 nucleotides align to TRBD1. CDR3 length: 15 amino acids. Trimming at V came to 6 bases and at J to 4 bases, leaving 10 bases not matched to a gene. Germline-derived CDR1 and CDR2 are ENHRY and SYGVKD. The CDR3 here is CAIREQDRASYGYTF. The CDR3 coding sequence is TGTGCCATCAGGGAGCAGGACAGGGCTAGCTATGGCTACACCTTC.

The chain recombines TRBV2 with TRBJ2-1; 8 bases are shared with TRBD2. The CDR3 has 15 residues. Germline V gene data show CDR1 as SNHLY and CDR2 as FYNNEI. Losses at the gene ends were 10 bases for V and 3 bases for J; bases not matched to a gene: 11. CDR3 protein: CATSFVAGGYNEQFF. CDR3 bases: TGTGCCACTTCGTTCGTTGCGGGGGGCTACAATGAGCAGTTCTTC.

The genes are TRBV12-2 and TRBJ1-2; the table calls TRBD1, which could not be checked here. TRBV12-2 has pseudogene status. The CDR3 is 16 residues long. In DNA, the CDR3 is TGTGCAAGTCGCTTAGGATTCAGGGGATGGAACTATGGCTACACCTTC. It translates to CASRLGFRGWNYGYTF.

This rearrangement joins TRBV7-9 to TRBJ1-3; 7 positions agree with TRBD1. CDR1 and CDR2 (germline): SEHNR, FQNEAQ (reference sequence). The CDR3 spans 15 residues. V dropped 1 base and J dropped 8; count of bases not matched to a gene: 8. This CDR3 reads CASSLETGKPYTIYF. The CDR3 region has the DNA TGTGCCAGCAGCTTAGAGACAGGGAAACCGTACACCATATATTTT. The full variable domain, rest sourced from reference TRBV7-9 and TRBJ1-3, is DTGVSQNPRHKITKRGQNVTFRCDPISEHNRLYWYRQTLGQGPEFLTYFQNEAQLEKSRLLSDRFSAERPKGSFSTLEIQRTEQGDSAMYLCASSLETGKPYTIYFGEGSWLTVV.

This clone was picked up one time. This sequence joins TRBV29-1 and TRBJ2-2; the match to TRBD1 covers 9 bases. Germline CDR1 SQVTM, CDR2 ANQGSEA. Trimming took 7 bases from V and 12 from J; bases not matched to a gene: 9. The CDR3 runs to 12 residues. The CDR3 DNA is TGCAGCGCCTTAGACAGGGGGGAGAAGCTGTTTTTT. It translates to CSALDRGEKLFF.

The gene calls are TRBV5-4 and TRBJ2-5, with TRBD1 as a possible D gene (5 bases). The CDR3 covers 15 residues. Germline V gives CDR1 SGHNT, CDR2 YYREEE (reference sequence). Trimming cost V 0 bases and J 1 base, with 10 bases left between them. CDR3 DNA sequence: TGTGCCAGCAGCTTGGCCAAAACAGGCCAAGAGACCCAGTACTTC. Protein product: CASSLAKTGQETQYF.

The genes are TRBV25-1 and TRBJ2-5, with D tentatively TRBD1 (5 bases). This CDR3 is 13 amino acids long. Germline V lookup: CDR1 MGHDK, CDR2 SYGVNS. Trimming pared 4 bases from V and 1 base from J, leaving 7 bases between. CDR3 loop: CASSGQFQETQYF. CDR3 coding DNA: TGTGCCAGCAGTGGACAGTTCCAAGAGACCCAGTACTTC.

CDR3 region: CASSSTGGYTF. CDR3 nucleotides: TGTGCCAGCAGCTCAACCGGTGGCTACACCTTC. The chain is built from TRBV11-2 and TRBJ1-2; D is unclear. Per the germline V gene, CDR1 is SGHAT and CDR2 is FQNNGV. This CDR3 spans 11 amino acids. Trimming removed 4 bases at V and 7 bases at J, with 7 bases between.

The rearrangement uses TRBV5-5 and TRBJ1-5, with TRBD1 as a possible D gene (5 bases). The germline V and J ends were trimmed by 4 bases and 4 bases, with 12 bases remaining between them. CDR3 length: 14 residues. Germline V gene sequence: CDR1 SGHKS, CDR2 YYEKEE (reference sequence). For the CDR3, the DNA is TGTGCCAGCAGCCCACAGGTTCCTAATCAGCCCCAGCATTTT. Its protein product is CASSPQVPNQPQHF.